This TCR beta chain was found in a study of T cells in Graves' hyperthyroidism and ophthalmopathy (dated by TCRdb to the late 2010s). At the level of the whole study: Peripheral blood samples were taken at the time of initial diagnosis, prior to any treatment. The paper describes TCR Vbeta CDR3 sequencing of fewer than 150 peripheral blood samples, made up of roughly 45 ophthalmopathy patients, around 73 hyperthyroidism patients and 17 progressor patients. Once sampling was done, hyperthyroidism patients were given methimazole at a starting dose of 30 mg daily, whereas ophthalmopathy patients were given high-dose intravenous methylprednisolone. In addition, the study compared T-cell repertoires in thyroid tissue and in blood from roughly 6 Graves' hyperthyroidism patients. Prospective prediction of ophthalmopathy was tested in an independent validation cohort consisting of 18 to 20 hyperthyroidism patients and 17 patients who later progressed to ophthalmopathy. The 100 discovery patients were randomly split 7:3 into training and test sets. TCR V-J signatures able to tell the groups apart were searched for in a discovery cohort of 90 to 100 patients, of whom more than 40 had Graves' ophthalmopathy and roughly 57 had stable Graves' hyperthyroidism.

Moderately to severely active disease, a Clinical Activity Score of at least 3, a NOSPECS grade of at least 4, and a duration under 3 months were present in ophthalmopathy patients. Patients with uncontrolled infections, other autoimmune diseases, pregnancy or lactation were excluded. Diagnoses were based on clinical symptoms, serum thyroxine and TRAb, thyroid ultrasound and orbital computed tomography. PBMCs were separated from roughly 10 ml of fresh peripheral blood using Ficoll-Paque density gradient centrifugation. Trizol reagent was used to extract total RNA, and RNA quality was then checked on an Agilent 2100 Bioanalyzer. Amplification of TCR beta CDR3 regions was carried out from RNA transcripts. A first-round RT-PCR of the TCR CDR3 used the HTBI primer set with the Qiagen OneStep RT-PCR kit. The libraries were constructed in a second round of multiplex PCR and then size-selected and purified. Sequencing of the libraries was done on an Illumina HiSeq2000 using paired-end 100 bp reads. In the authors' own workflow: Raw data were processed with SOAPnuke, discarding reads with adapters, uncalled bases, mean Phred below 15, or no exact constant-primer or identifier match. COPE v1.2.5 was used to merge high-quality paired reads, and clonotypes were defined as unique nucleotide sequences. Clonotypes were aligned to IMGT TRBV, TRBD and TRBJ reference segments using MiTCR v1.1. The analysis was restricted to V-J combinations with a frequency above 0.0001, which together covered 99% to 99.2% of the repertoires. A TCS score was defined as the ratio of F50 (clonal expansion) to E x V (chaos), with BLOSUM62-based TCRdist applied between CDR3 peptides within each V-J. Welch's t-statistics and random forest reduced roughly 540 V-J features to 13, which were used in a naive Bayes classifier (R e1071). TCRdb reprocessing: public reads trimmed at Q25 with fastp, clones called with MiXCR, in-frame beta chains kept. Each entry is one CDR3 protein sequence, shown with its most common DNA and genes. The V and J calls here are based on TCRdb, not the publication. For this sample the table gives some 550,000 distinct CDR3 sequences, of which approximately 16% were detected only once. The biggest ten clones account for approximately 3.5% of the sample.

Study-wide findings and limitations: In cross-validation, a model built on a 13 V-J signature told ophthalmopathy apart from stable hyperthyroidism with under 90% sensitivity and roughly 83% specificity, and in testing the same model reached 80%/75%. In validation, the model predicted progression to ophthalmopathy with 60% to 71% sensitivity and over 72% specificity, a median of 6.5 months before onset. Most expanded thyroid clonotypes (frequency above 0.001) were also detected in blood, a finding suggesting that blood repertoires may reflect thyroid immune responses. No statistical method was used to fix the sample size in advance, and group allocation was not hidden from the investigators.

Of note for this clonotype: Its antigen has not been determined. There are no base qualities to consult, and no much larger clone falls within one base.

In the germline V gene, CDR1 corresponds to MNHNS and CDR2 to SASEGT. The CDR3 numbers 15 residues from cysteine through phenylalanine. Of all the DNA, just the CDR3 is kept, 45 bases in frame from base 1. V is trimmed back by 10 bases and J by 2 bases, and the junction contains 10 bases that no gene match accounts for. The sequence links TRBV6-1 to TRBJ1-2; 10 bases in the middle match TRBD1. Sequenced: blood. The sequence came from a woman aged 40-49 years with Graves' ophthalmopathy. The DNA sequence reads TGTGCCACCCAAAGGACAGGGGGGTCGAACTATGGCTACACCTTC. Its protein product is CATQRTGGSNYGYTF.